This T cell receptor beta chain was sequenced during a study of blood T cells in healthy people across ages. Then a second PCR, running about 7 to 11 cycles, was carried out with a sample-barcoded 5' primer and a J-beta primer mix. Each CDR3 protein is one row after TCRdb ran MiXCR on the 5' RACE reads. The data contain 700,000 or so distinct CDR3 sequences, about a fifth of them singletons. Germline loops: CDR1 DFQATT, CDR2 SNEGSKA (reference sequence). V shed 4 bases and J shed 0 bases, with 3 bases lying between them. This CDR3 spans 12 amino acids. This clonotype was seen at least ten times. The chain combines TRBV20-1 with TRBJ1-4; no clear D gene. Sequencing was performed on blood. The receptor comes from a man in his 70s in good health. In nucleotides, the CDR3 is TGCAGTGCTACACCAACTAATGAAAAACTGTTTTTT. It yields the protein CSATPTNEKLFF.